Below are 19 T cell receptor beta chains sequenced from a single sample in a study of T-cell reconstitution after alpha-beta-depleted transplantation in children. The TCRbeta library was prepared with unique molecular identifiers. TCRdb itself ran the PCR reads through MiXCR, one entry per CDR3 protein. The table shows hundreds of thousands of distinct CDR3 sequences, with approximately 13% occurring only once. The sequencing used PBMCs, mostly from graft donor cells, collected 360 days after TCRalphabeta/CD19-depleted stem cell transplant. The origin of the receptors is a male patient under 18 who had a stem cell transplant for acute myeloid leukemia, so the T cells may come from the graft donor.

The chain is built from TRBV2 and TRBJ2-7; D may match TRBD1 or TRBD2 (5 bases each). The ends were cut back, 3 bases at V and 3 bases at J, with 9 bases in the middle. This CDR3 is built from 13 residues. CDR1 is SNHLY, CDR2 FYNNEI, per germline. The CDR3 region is CASSDERGYEQYF. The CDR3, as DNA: TGTGCCAGCAGTGATGAGAGGGGCTACGAGCAGTACTTC. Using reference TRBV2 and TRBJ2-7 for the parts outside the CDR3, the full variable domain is EPEVTQTPSHQVTQMGQEVILRCVPISNHLYFYWYRQILGQKVEFLVSFYNNEISEKSEIFDDQFSVERPDGSNFTLKIRSTKLEDSAMYFCASSDERGYEQYFGPGTRLTVT.

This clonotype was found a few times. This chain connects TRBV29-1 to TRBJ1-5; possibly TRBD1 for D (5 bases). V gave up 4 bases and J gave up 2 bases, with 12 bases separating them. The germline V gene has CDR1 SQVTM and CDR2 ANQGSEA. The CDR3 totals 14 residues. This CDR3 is CSVGGLGGNQPQHF. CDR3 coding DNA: TGCAGCGTTGGGGGGTTGGGGGGCAATCAGCCCCAGCATTTT.

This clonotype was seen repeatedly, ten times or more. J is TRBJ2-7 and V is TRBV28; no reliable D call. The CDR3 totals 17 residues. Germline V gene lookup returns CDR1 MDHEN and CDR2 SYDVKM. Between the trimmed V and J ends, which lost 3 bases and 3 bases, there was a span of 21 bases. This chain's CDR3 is CASSLSFGRLRNYEQYF. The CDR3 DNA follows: TGTGCCAGCAGTTTGAGTTTTGGCAGACTCAGAAACTACGAGCAGTACTTC.

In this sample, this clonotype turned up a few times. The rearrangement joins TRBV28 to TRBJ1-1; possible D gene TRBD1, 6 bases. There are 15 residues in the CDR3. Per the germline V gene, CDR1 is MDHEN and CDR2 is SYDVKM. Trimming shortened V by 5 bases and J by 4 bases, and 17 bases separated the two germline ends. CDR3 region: CASSLPLWGRTEAFF. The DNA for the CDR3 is TGTGCCAGCAGTCTCCCCCTGTGGGGGCGCACTGAAGCTTTCTTT.

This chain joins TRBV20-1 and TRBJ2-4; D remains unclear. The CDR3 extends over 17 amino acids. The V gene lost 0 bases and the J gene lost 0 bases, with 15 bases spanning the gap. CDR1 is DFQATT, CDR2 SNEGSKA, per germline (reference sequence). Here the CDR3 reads CSARDHSATLAKNIQYF. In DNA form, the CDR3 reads TGCAGTGCTAGAGATCATTCCGCAACCCTAGCCAAAAACATTCAGTACTTC.

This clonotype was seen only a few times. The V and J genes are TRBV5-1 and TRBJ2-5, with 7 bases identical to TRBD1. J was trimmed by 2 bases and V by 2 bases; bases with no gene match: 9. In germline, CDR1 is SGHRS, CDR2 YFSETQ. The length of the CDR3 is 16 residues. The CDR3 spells CASSFLQGLMQETQYF. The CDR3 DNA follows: TGCGCCAGCAGCTTTTTACAGGGGCTGATGCAAGAGACCCAGTACTTC.

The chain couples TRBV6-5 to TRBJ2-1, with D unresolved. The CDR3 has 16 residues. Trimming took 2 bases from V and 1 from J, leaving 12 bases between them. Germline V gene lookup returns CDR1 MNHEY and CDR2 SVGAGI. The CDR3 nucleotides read TGTGCCAGCAGTTACGATGGGGAAGGGTCCTACAATGAGCAGTTCTTC. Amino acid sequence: CASSYDGEGSYNEQFF.

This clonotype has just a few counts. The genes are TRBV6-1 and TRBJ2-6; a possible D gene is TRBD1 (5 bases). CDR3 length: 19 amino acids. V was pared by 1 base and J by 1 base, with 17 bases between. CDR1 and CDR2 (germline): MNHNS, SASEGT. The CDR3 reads CASSEGAGLSGSGANVLTF. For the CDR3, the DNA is TGTGCCAGCAGTGAAGGGGCAGGGTTGAGTGGGTCTGGGGCCAACGTCCTGACTTTC.

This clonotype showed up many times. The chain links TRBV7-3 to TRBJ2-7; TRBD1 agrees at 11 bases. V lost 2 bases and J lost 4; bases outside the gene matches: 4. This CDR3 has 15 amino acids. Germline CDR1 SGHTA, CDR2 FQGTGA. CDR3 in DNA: TGTGCCAGCAGCTTATTGGGACAGGGGGGATACGAGCAGTACTTC. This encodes CASSLLGQGGYEQYF.

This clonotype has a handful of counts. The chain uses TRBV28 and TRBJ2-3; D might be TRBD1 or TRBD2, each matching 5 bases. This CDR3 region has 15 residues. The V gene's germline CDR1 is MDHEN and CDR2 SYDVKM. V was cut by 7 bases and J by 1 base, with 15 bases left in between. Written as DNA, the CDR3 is TGTGCCAGCACTTCCCAGCAGGGAGGCACAGATACGCAGTATTTT. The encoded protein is CASTSQQGGTDTQYF.

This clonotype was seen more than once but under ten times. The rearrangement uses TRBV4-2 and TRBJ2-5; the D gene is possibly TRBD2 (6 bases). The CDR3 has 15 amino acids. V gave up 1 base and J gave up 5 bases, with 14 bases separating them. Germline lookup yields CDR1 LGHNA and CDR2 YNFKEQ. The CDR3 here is CASSQVTSGGETQYF. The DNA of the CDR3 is TGTGCCAGCAGCCAAGTTACTAGTGGAGGGGAGACCCAGTACTTC.

The CDR3 DNA reads as TGTGCCAGCAGCTTAAGAGCCAGCTTCCCCAATACGCAGTATTTT. This gives the protein CASSLRASFPNTQYF. The rearrangement joins TRBV7-2 to TRBJ2-3; no clear D. With 2 bases removed from V and 7 bases from J, the gap between germline ends came to 16 bases. CDR1 is SGHTA and CDR2 is FQGNSA in the germline V gene. The CDR3 spans 15 residues.

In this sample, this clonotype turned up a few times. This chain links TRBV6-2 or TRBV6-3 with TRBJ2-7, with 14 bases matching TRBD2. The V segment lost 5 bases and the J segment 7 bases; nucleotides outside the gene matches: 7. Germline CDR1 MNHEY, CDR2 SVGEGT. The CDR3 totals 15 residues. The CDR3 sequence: CASSLGLAGVFEQYF. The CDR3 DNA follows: TGTGCCAGCAGTCTGGGACTAGCGGGAGTGTTTGAGCAGTACTTC.

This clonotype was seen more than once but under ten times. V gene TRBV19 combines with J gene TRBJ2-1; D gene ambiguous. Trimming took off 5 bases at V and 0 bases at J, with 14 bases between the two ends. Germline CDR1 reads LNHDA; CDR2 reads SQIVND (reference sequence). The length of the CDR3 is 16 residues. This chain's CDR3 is CASSYRHFSSYNEQFF. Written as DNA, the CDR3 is TGTGCCAGTAGTTACAGACACTTTAGCTCCTACAATGAGCAGTTCTTC.

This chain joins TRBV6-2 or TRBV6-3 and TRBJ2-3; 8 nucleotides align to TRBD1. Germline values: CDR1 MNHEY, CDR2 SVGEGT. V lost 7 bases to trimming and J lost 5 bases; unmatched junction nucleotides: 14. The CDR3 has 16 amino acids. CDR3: CASTLQGAPARDTQYF. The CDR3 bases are TGTGCCAGCACTCTTCAGGGGGCGCCGGCGAGAGATACGCAGTATTTT.

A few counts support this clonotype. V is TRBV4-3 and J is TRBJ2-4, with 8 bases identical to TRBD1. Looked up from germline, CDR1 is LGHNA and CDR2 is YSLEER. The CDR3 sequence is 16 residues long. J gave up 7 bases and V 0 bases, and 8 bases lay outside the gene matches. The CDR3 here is CASSQEGQGVGNIQYF. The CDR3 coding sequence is TGCGCCAGCAGCCAAGAAGGACAGGGAGTTGGGAACATTCAGTACTTC.

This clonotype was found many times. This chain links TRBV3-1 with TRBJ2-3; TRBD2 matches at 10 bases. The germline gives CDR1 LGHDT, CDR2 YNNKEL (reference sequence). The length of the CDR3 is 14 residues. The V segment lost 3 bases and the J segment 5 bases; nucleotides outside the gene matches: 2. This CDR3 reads CASSQGLARDTQYF. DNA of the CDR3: TGTGCCAGCAGCCAGGGACTAGCGAGAGATACGCAGTATTTT.

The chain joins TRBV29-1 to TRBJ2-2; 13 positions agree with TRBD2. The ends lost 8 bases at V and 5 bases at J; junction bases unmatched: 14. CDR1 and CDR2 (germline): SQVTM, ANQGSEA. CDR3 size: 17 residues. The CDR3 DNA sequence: TGCAGCTTCGGATTACTAGCGGGAGGGCCAAAGACCGGGGAGCTGTTTTTT. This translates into CSFGLLAGGPKTGELFF.

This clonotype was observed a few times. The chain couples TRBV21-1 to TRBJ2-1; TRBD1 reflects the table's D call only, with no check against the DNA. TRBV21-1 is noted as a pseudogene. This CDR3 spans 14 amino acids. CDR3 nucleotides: TGTGCCAGCAGCAAAGAGGGCAGGGAAAATGAGCAGTTCTTC. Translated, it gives CASSKEGRENEQFF.